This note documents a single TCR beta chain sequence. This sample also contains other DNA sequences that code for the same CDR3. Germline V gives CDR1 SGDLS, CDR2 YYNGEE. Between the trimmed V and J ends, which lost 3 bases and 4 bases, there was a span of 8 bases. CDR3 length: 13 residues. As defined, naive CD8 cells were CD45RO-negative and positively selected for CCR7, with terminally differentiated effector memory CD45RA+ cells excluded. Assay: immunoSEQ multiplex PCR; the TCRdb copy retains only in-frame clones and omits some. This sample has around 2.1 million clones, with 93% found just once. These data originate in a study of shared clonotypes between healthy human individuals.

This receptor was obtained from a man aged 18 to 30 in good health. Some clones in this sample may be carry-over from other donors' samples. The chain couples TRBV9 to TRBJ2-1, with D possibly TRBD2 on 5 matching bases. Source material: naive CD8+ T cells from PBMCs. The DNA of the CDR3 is TGTGCCAGCAGCGGGACTTCATACAATGAGCAGTTCTTC. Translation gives CASSGTSYNEQFF.